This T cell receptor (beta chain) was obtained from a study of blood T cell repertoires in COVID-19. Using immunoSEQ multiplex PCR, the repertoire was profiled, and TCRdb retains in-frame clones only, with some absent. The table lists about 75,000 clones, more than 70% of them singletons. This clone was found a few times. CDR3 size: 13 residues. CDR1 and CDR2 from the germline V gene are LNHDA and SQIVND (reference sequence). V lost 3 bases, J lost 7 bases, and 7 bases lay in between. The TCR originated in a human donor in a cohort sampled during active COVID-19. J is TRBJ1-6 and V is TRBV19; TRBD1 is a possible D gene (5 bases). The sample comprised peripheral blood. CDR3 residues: CASSIRENSPLHF. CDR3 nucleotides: TGTGCCAGTAGTATCAGGGAAAATTCACCCCTCCACTTT.